These T cell receptor beta chains were read from a single sample in a study of T cells in tumors after PD-1 blockade. Repertoires were generated with immunoSEQ multiplex PCR, while TCRdb's copy carries only in-frame clones and drops some. The profile shows under 40,000 clones, 73% of them singletons. The input for sequencing was PBMCs, taken after anti-PD-1 treatment. Receptors originate from a human donor with basal cell carcinoma. The CDR3 runs from the conserved cysteine through the conserved F or W. D genes are given only for firm matches. Clone size is stated in some rows and not others, as once, few, many or a class when expanded.

V gene,J gene,D gene,clone size,CDR3 DNA,CDR3 protein
TRBV7-3,TRBJ1-1,-,-,TGTGCCAGCAGCCGTAGGGCGGACACTGAAGCTTTCTTT,CASSRRADTEAFF
TRBV15,TRBJ1-2,-,-,TGTGCCACCAGCAGACTCCGACGGACGGATGGCTACACCTTC,CATSRLRRTDGYTF
TRBV3-1/TRBV3-2,TRBJ1-5,TRBD1,many,TGTGCCAGCAGCCAAGACCCTAGGACAGGCGGAAGTCAGCCCCAGCATTTT,CASSQDPRTGGSQPQHF
TRBV6-5,TRBJ2-7,-,-,TGTGCCAGCCCACCCCTAGGGGCGGGAAGCGACGAGCAGTACTTC,CASPPLGAGSDEQYF
TRBV4-3,TRBJ2-7,TRBD2,-,TGCGCCAGCAGCCAAGATACGTCTAGCGGGAGATCCTACGAGCAGTACTTC,CASSQDTSSGRSYEQYF
TRBV28,TRBJ1-3,-,-,TGTGCCAGCAGTTTGCGACCCTCTGGAAACACCATATATTTT,CASSLRPSGNTIYF
TRBV5-5,TRBJ2-7,-,-,TGTGCCAGCAGCTTAGAGGGTTCGGGACAGCGGGATTCCTACGAGCAGTACTTC,CASSLEGSGQRDSYEQYF
TRBV2,TRBJ1-1,TRBD1,-,TGTGCCAGCAGGGGACAGGGGACGAACACTGAAGCTTTCTTT,CASRGQGTNTEAFF
TRBV5-1,TRBJ1-1,TRBD1,-,TGCGCCAGCAGCGCTACAGGGGGCGCCAAGGCCACTGAAGCTTTCTTT,CASSATGGAKATEAFF
TRBV15,TRBJ2-1,-,-,TGTGCCACCAGCAGCGTAATCCGGGCCCAGCAGTTCTTC,CATSSVIRAQQFF
TRBV6-2/TRBV6-3,TRBJ2-3,-,-,TGTGCCAGCAGTTTACCCGACCGAAGCACAGATACGCAGTATTTT,CASSLPDRSTDTQYF
TRBV28,TRBJ1-2,TRBD1,-,TGTGCCAGCAGTCCACAAAACGGACAGGGGGCTGGTGGCTACACCTTC,CASSPQNGQGAGGYTF
TRBV5-4,TRBJ1-2,-,-,TGTGCCAGCAGCCCGGCAGGGAACTATGGCTACACCTTC,CASSPAGNYGYTF
TRBV6-1,TRBJ2-7,-,-,TGTGCCAGCAGTGAAGCGGGCAGGATGGGCGAGCAGTACTTC,CASSEAGRMGEQYF
TRBV27,TRBJ1-4,-,few,TGTGCCAGCAGCGACCCCGGCAGGGTGTCTAATGAAAAACTGTTTTTT,CASSDPGRVSNEKLFF
TRBV25-1,TRBJ1-4,-,-,TGTGCCAGCAGTGTCCCGCGTGATAGAGGGGCTAATGAAAAACTGTTTTTT,CASSVPRDRGANEKLFF
TRBV6-6,TRBJ1-1,TRBD1,-,TGTGCCAGCAGTCCAACGGGACAGGGACACACTGAAGCTTTCTTT,CASSPTGQGHTEAFF
TRBV3-1/TRBV3-2,TRBJ1-1,-,few,TGTGCCAGCGCCGGGGTTACTGAAGCTTTCTTT,CASAGVTEAFF
TRBV11-3,TRBJ2-7,-,-,TGTGCCAGCAGTCTGAGCGGAATCTCCTACGAGCAGTACTTC,CASSLSGISYEQYF
TRBV6-5,TRBJ1-5,TRBD1,-,TGTGCCAGCAGGTATACAGGGGATAGCAATCAGCCCCAGCATTTT,CASRYTGDSNQPQHF
TRBV2,TRBJ1-2,-,-,TGTGCCAGCAGGCAGGGGCCCCCGTACTATGGCTACACCTTC,CASRQGPPYYGYTF
TRBV3-1/TRBV3-2,TRBJ1-5,TRBD1,-,TGTGCCAGCAGCCAACGTTGGACAGGCCTCCATCAGCCCCAGCATTTT,CASSQRWTGLHQPQHF
TRBV28,TRBJ2-7,TRBD1,few,TGTGCCAGCAGAAGCGCCGGGACAGGGGCCTACGAGCAGTACTTC,CASRSAGTGAYEQYF
TRBV9,TRBJ1-1,-,once,TGTGCCAGCAGCGCCGACTCCGGGACGGTGGCTTTCTTT,CASSADSGTVAFF
TRBV28,TRBJ2-5,TRBD2,few,TGTGCCAGCAGTTTATGGGCGGGAGTGCGCCGGGAGACCCAGTACTTC,CASSLWAGVRRETQYF
TRBV4-3,TRBJ2-7,-,-,TGCGCCAGCAGCCAGGGGCAGGGGCAAGCGTACTTC,CASSQGQGQAYF
TRBV19,TRBJ2-4,TRBD2,-,TGTGCCAGTAGTATAGTAGGGGCGGGAGGCTCCAAAAACATTCAGTACTTC,CASSIVGAGGSKNIQYF
TRBV15,TRBJ2-3,-,-,TGTGCCACCAGCAGAGGCCGGGACATCGATACGCAGTATTTT,CATSRGRDIDTQYF
TRBV24-1,TRBJ2-1,TRBD1,many,TGTGCCACAGAGACAGGGGGGTCATACAATGAGCAGTTCTTC,CATETGGSYNEQFF
TRBV13,TRBJ2-7,-,-,TGTGCCAGCAGCTTGGGACGATCCTACGAGCAGTACTTC,CASSLGRSYEQYF
TRBV24-1,TRBJ2-1,TRBD1,-,TGTGCCACCAGTGACGTTGGGACAGGGGAGAGGGGTGAGCAGTTCTTC,CATSDVGTGERGEQFF
TRBV18,TRBJ1-1,-,-,TGTGCCAGCTCCTCAAGCAGGGCAGAAAGCACTGAAGCTTTCTTT,CASSSSRAESTEAFF
TRBV10-3,TRBJ2-7,-,-,TGTGCCATCAGTGGTTCCTACGAGCAGTACTTC,CAISGSYEQYF
TRBV2,TRBJ1-1,TRBD1,once,TGTGCCAGCAGTCCGACCAGGGGGCAAACTGAAGCTTTCTTT,CASSPTRGQTEAFF
TRBV28,TRBJ1-1,-,once,TGTGCCAGCAGTACCGGGACAAAAAACACTGAAGCTTTCTTT,CASSTGTKNTEAFF
TRBV27,TRBJ2-2,-,few,TGTGCCAGCAGTTCGCGGACGGGAACCGGGGAGCTGTTTTTT,CASSSRTGTGELFF
TRBV24-1,TRBJ2-2,TRBD1,-,TGTGCCACCAGTGATTTCATGGGACAGGGGGCAGGGAGACTGTTTTTT,CATSDFMGQGAGRLFF